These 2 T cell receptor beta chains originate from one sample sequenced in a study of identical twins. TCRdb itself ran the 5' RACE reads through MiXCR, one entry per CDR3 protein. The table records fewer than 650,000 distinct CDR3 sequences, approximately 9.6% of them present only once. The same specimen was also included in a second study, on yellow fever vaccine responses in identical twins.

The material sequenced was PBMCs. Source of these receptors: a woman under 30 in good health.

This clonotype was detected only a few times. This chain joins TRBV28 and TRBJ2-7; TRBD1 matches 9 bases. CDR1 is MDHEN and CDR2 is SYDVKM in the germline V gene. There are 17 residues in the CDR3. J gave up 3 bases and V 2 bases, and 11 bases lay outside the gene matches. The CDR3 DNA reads TGTGCCAGCAGTTTACCGGGACAGGGAGGCGTTCGCTACGAGCAGTACTTC. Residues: CASSLPGQGGVRYEQYF.

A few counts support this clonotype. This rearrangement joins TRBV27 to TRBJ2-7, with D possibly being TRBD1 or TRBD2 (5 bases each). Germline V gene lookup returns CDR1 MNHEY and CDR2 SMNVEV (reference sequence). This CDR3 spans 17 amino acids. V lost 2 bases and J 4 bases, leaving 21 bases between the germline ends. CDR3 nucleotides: TGTGCCAGCAGTTTAAAGGTCCGGGACCCCCCCCTATACGAGCAGTACTTC. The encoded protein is CASSLKVRDPPLYEQYF.